This T cell receptor beta chain was sequenced during a study of PD-1 blockade in classical Hodgkin lymphoma. By its share, this clone is medium-sized (0.01 to 0.1%). No antigen is known for it. Stated time point: cycle 4 day 1 (C4D1), after five to seven weeks of nivolumab. Following autologous stem cell transplantation, relapse occurred in every patient, and exposure to brentuximab vedotin varied. Progressive disease, partial response or complete response was each patient's best response. Whole-study results and caveats: Complete responders started with a diversity level that resembled newly diagnosed patients at baseline. Healthy donors reportedly exceeded newly diagnosed patients in baseline TCR diversity.

Method: immunoSEQ multiplex PCR; TCRdb's copy keeps in-frame clones and lacks some. This table has about 64,000 clones, over 85% appearing once. This receptor was identified in a human donor with classical Hodgkin lymphoma. The material sequenced was peripheral blood mononuclear cells (PBMCs), taken before the fourth cycle of nivolumab.

CDR3 DNA sequence: TGTGCCAGCAGCGTAGGGAGGGAGGGGACATTCTCTGGAAACACCATATATTTT. Translation: CASSVGREGTFSGNTIYF. This chain joins TRBV9 and TRBJ1-3; possible D gene TRBD1, 6 bases. Trimming took 0 bases from V and 0 from J, leaving 16 bases between them. CDR1 and CDR2 from the germline V gene are SGDLS and YYNGEE. This CDR3 has 18 amino acids.